The 25 T cell receptor beta chains in this list originate from one sample, sequenced in a study of CD8 T cells in Susac syndrome. An input of about 0.5 to 1 ug of RNA was subjected to reverse transcription using random hexamers. TCRdb independently ran MiXCR on the immunoSEQ multiplex PCR reads; one entry per CDR3 protein. The sample gives around 170,000 distinct CDR3 sequences, around 93% of which show up once; about 0.15% is in the top ten. Input material: CD8+ T cells from PBMCs. These receptors came from a human donor with Susac syndrome.

The chain carries TRBV5-4 and TRBJ2-1; 8 bases map to TRBD2. There are 15 residues in the CDR3. Looked up from germline, CDR1 is SGHNT and CDR2 is YYREEE (reference sequence). V was clipped by 2 bases and J by 6 bases; unmatched bases: 7. CDR3 in amino acids: CASSLSSGGANEQFF. CDR3 nucleotides: TGTGCCAGCAGCTTATCCTCCGGGGGGGCCAATGAGCAGTTCTTC.

The chain carries TRBV5-1 and TRBJ2-1; 7 bases agree with TRBD2. Germline trimming cut 0 bases from V and 7 bases from J; bases unmatched to any gene: 10. There are 16 residues in the CDR3. In germline, CDR1 is SGHRS, CDR2 YFSETQ. CDR3 nucleotides: TGCGCCAGCAGCTTGGGTCGCGGGAGCTCATTAAATGAGCAGTTCTTC. Translation: CASSLGRGSSLNEQFF.

This clonotype was seen just once. This chain connects TRBV13 to TRBJ2-2; D unresolved. Per the germline V gene, CDR1 is PRHDT and CDR2 is FYEKMQ (reference sequence). The length of the CDR3 is 15 residues. V was pared by 1 base and J by 2 bases, with 8 bases between. In nucleotides, the CDR3 is TGTGCCAGCAGCTTAGTTAGGGTTAACACCGGGGAGCTGTTTTTT. Encoded protein: CASSLVRVNTGELFF.

This rearrangement joins TRBV29-1 to TRBJ1-2; D may be TRBD1 (6 bases). The V end was cut by 6 bases, the J end by 8 bases, with 16 bases between. The CDR3 runs 12 residues. From germline, CDR1 is SQVTM and CDR2 ANQGSEA. For the CDR3, the DNA is TGCAGCGTGCTGCAGGGGATGGGAGGCTACACCTTC. This encodes CSVLQGMGGYTF.

The V gene is TRBV11-2, the J gene TRBJ1-5, with 8 positions matching TRBD1. CDR1 is SGHAT, CDR2 FQNNGV, per germline. The CDR3 runs 16 residues. With 2 bases clipped from V and 5 bases from J, the junction kept 8 bases outside the gene matches. The DNA of the CDR3 is TGTGCCAGCAGCTTAAATGGACAGGGTAAAGATCAGCCCCAGCATTTT. It translates to CASSLNGQGKDQPQHF.

This clonotype was seen more than once but under ten times. The V gene is TRBV18, the J gene TRBJ2-3; D is ambiguous. V dropped 3 bases and J dropped 2 bases, with 3 bases sitting between them. This CDR3 is built from 12 residues. CDR1 is KGHSH, CDR2 LQKENI, per germline. CDR3 nucleotide sequence: TGTGCCAGCTCACCTTACACAGATACGCAGTATTTT. Its protein is CASSPYTDTQYF. The full variable domain, completed using reference TRBV18 and TRBJ2-3, is NAGVMQNPRHLVRRRGQEARLRCSPMKGHSHVYWYRQLPEEGLKFMVYLQKENIIDESGMPKERFSAEFPKEGPSILRIQQVVRGDSAAYFCASSPYTDTQYFGPGTRLTVL.

The gene calls are TRBV12-3 or TRBV12-4 and TRBJ1-4; D is unclear. This CDR3 region has 15 residues. Trimming took 2 bases from V and 7 from J, leaving 14 bases between them. The chain's CDR3 is CASSLYLRSPEKLFF. The CDR3 nucleotides are TGTGCCAGCAGTTTATATCTCAGGTCTCCTGAAAAACTGTTTTTT.

The chain carries TRBV28 and TRBJ2-7; 9 nucleotides match TRBD1. In germline, CDR1 is MDHEN, CDR2 SYDVKM. The V segment lost 8 bases and the J segment 5 bases; nucleotides outside the gene matches: 7. This CDR3 spans 13 amino acids. CDR3: CASLGTGTHEQYF. The CDR3 coding sequence is TGTGCCAGCCTCGGGACAGGGACCCACGAGCAGTACTTC.

The chain links TRBV20-1 to TRBJ1-2; possible D gene TRBD1, 6 bases. With 0 bases removed from V and 4 bases from J, the gap between germline ends came to 15 bases. In germline, CDR1 is DFQATT, CDR2 SNEGSKA (reference sequence). The CDR3 extends over 15 amino acids. The CDR3 bases are TGCAGTGCTAGAGATCCCGAAGACAGGTTCTATGGCTACACCTTC. This sequence encodes CSARDPEDRFYGYTF.

Here the CDR3 reads CASSSGTGFYGYTF. CDR3 sequence (DNA): TGTGCCAGCAGTTCCGGGACAGGGTTCTATGGCTACACCTTC. The V and J genes are TRBV7-9 and TRBJ1-2; 9 bases are shared with TRBD1. The trim removed 6 bases at V and 4 bases at J, leaving 6 bases unmatched. The CDR3 covers 14 residues. Per germline, CDR1 SEHNR and CDR2 FQNEAQ (reference sequence).

This clonotype showed up just once. The rearrangement joins TRBV28 to TRBJ1-2; tentatively, D is TRBD1 (6 bases). The germline gives CDR1 MDHEN, CDR2 SYDVKM. The length of the CDR3 is 13 residues. Trimming removed 11 bases at V and 5 bases at J, with 18 bases between. The CDR3 region is CAARTGAQYGYTF. The CDR3, as DNA: TGTGCCGCGAGGACGGGGGCTCAATATGGCTACACCTTC.

This rearrangement joins TRBV28 to TRBJ2-7, with 9 bases matching TRBD2. J lost 3 bases, V lost 6 bases, and 6 bases had no gene match. Germline values: CDR1 MDHEN, CDR2 SYDVKM. This CDR3 region has 14 residues. CDR3 nucleotides: TGTGCCAGCAGGGTAGCGGGAGACCTCTACGAGCAGTACTTC. Translating it yields CASRVAGDLYEQYF.

The rearrangement joins TRBV20-1 to TRBJ1-5; D ambiguous. Trimming removed 2 bases from V and 4 bases from J, with 6 bases in between. Germline CDR1 is DFQATT and CDR2 is SNEGSKA (reference sequence). This CDR3 spans 12 amino acids. The CDR3 region has the DNA TGCAGTGCTAGACGGCGAAATCAGCCCCAGCATTTT. Translation: CSARRRNQPQHF.

The CDR3 region has the DNA TGTGCCAGCAGCTTCGTAAGCGGGGGGGTCTACGAGCAGTACTTC. This codes for CASSFVSGGVYEQYF. This sequence joins TRBV13 and TRBJ2-7, with 10 bases lining up with TRBD2. The germline V gene has CDR1 PRHDT and CDR2 FYEKMQ (reference sequence). Trimming cost V 3 bases and J 3 bases; bases outside gene matches: 5. CDR3 length: 15 amino acids.

This clonotype was found a few times. This chain connects TRBV28 to TRBJ1-1; D gene uncertain. Germline CDR1 and CDR2: MDHEN and SYDVKM. With 5 bases removed from V and 0 bases from J, the gap between germline ends came to 4 bases. The CDR3 loop spans 12 amino acids. The CDR3 DNA is TGTGCCAGCAGTACGCTGAACACTGAAGCTTTCTTT. Translation: CASSTLNTEAFF.

V is TRBV5-1 and J is TRBJ2-1; no clear D gene. The CDR3 has 12 amino acids. The V and J ends lost 4 bases and 7 bases respectively, with 9 bases between them. The V gene's germline CDR1 is SGHRS and CDR2 YFSETQ. CDR3 DNA sequence: TGCGCCAGCAGCCCGCGTCGGAATGAGCAGTTCTTC. Its translation: CASSPRRNEQFF.

The gene calls are TRBV13 and TRBJ2-5, with a weak D call TRBD2 (7 bases). Per germline, CDR1 PRHDT and CDR2 FYEKMQ (reference sequence). V lost 4 bases to trimming and J lost 4 bases, with 16 bases between them. The CDR3 loop spans 15 amino acids. The CDR3 protein is CASSSEQGGRETQYF. CDR3 DNA: TGTGCCAGCAGCTCCGAACAGGGAGGGAGAGAGACCCAGTACTTC.

The V call is TRBV7-8, the J call TRBJ2-3; 7 positions agree with TRBD1. Germline assignment: CDR1 SGHVS and CDR2 FQNEAQ. V was clipped by 7 bases and J by 1 base; unmatched bases: 11. The CDR3 length is 16 residues. CDR3 DNA: TGTGCCAGCACCCCGGATGGGGACAGCGGCACAGATACGCAGTATTTT. Its protein product is CASTPDGDSGTDTQYF.

The chain has TRBV4-2 and TRBJ2-7, with 7 bases that match TRBD2. Looked up from germline, CDR1 is LGHNA and CDR2 is YNFKEQ. This CDR3 has 15 residues. Trimming cost V 3 bases and J 1 base; bases outside gene matches: 6. The CDR3 sequence: CASSQERGTSYEQYF. CDR3 coding DNA: TGTGCCAGCAGCCAGGAGCGGGGAACATCCTACGAGCAGTACTTC.

The chain uses TRBV11-2 and TRBJ2-1; D unclear. There are 14 residues in the CDR3. Trimming removed 0 bases from V and 7 bases from J, with 10 bases in between. Germline V CDR1 and CDR2: SGHAT, FQNNGV. This CDR3 is CASSLDFSGNEQFF. The CDR3 coding sequence is TGTGCCAGCAGCTTAGATTTCTCCGGTAATGAGCAGTTCTTC.

The chain's CDR3 is CAWRQGVNYGYTF. For the CDR3, the DNA is TGTGCCTGGAGACAGGGTGTTAACTATGGCTACACCTTC. The J gene is TRBJ1-2, the V gene TRBV30, with D possibly TRBD1 on 6 matching bases. The CDR3 loop spans 13 amino acids. V was pared by 3 bases and J by 1 base, with 9 bases between. CDR1 GTSNPN and CDR2 SVGIG come from the germline V gene (reference sequence).

V is TRBV6-5 and J is TRBJ2-3; D is unclear. V was shortened by 5 bases and J by 4 bases, with 13 bases between the two germline ends. The CDR3 consists of 14 residues. CDR1 and CDR2 (germline): MNHEY, SVGAGI. The CDR3: CASSKVLEPDTQYF. The DNA for the CDR3 is TGTGCCAGCAGTAAGGTCCTAGAGCCAGATACGCAGTATTTT.

The rearrangement links TRBV20-1 to TRBJ2-7, with D hard to call. The V gene's germline CDR1 is DFQATT and CDR2 SNEGSKA (reference sequence). V lost 1 base and J 6 bases, leaving 25 bases between the germline ends. The CDR3 loop spans 17 amino acids. CDR3 DNA: TGCAGTGCTAGAGCCCTTCCCCTACAGAAAGGCTCGGTCGAGCAGTACTTC. Protein product: CSARALPLQKGSVEQYF.

The V call is TRBV27, the J call TRBJ2-3, with TRBD2 matching over 13 bases. The CDR3 covers 17 residues. Germline V gives CDR1 MNHEY, CDR2 SMNVEV (reference sequence). V shed 7 bases and J 7 bases; nucleotides not matched to a gene: 14. The CDR3 protein is CASKGLAGSGSSNTQYF. CDR3 nucleotides: TGTGCCAGCAAGGGACTAGCGGGATCAGGGTCATCAAATACGCAGTATTTT.

The chain combines TRBV4-1 with TRBJ2-2; 13 bases align to TRBD2. Germline assignment: CDR1 MGHRA and CDR2 YSYEKL. CDR3 length: 16 amino acids. Unmatched junction bases numbered 3, after V lost 5 bases and J lost 3 bases. The chain's CDR3 is CASSGGLAGDTGELFF. In DNA form, the CDR3 reads TGCGCCAGCAGCGGCGGACTAGCGGGGGACACCGGGGAGCTGTTTTTT.